The 7 T cell receptor beta chains below all came from one sample that was sequenced in a study. TCRdb reanalysed the reads using MiXCR and keeps one entry per CDR3 protein. The sample has 1,200 to 1,500 distinct CDR3 sequences, about 20% seen once. Source material: CD8+ T cells (not recorded whether cultured). Receptors were obtained from a female donor.

Details on this clonotype: At one of its ends the junction is not consistent with the germline gene, which may arise from a read error. The J gene is TRBJ2-2, the V gene TRBV10-3, with D perhaps TRBD1 (6 bases). Per germline, CDR1 ENHRY and CDR2 SYGVKD. The CDR3 consists of 13 residues. DNA of the CDR3: TGTGCCATCAATGCTGGGGACACCGGGCAGCTGTTTTTT. Translation gives CAINAGDTGQLFF.

The chain has TRBV25-1 and TRBJ1-4; D unresolved. The CDR3 is made up of 15 amino acids. Looked up from germline, CDR1 is MGHDK and CDR2 is SYGVNS. The CDR3 nucleotides are TGTGGCAGTGGCGCTAAGGACTACTCGGGGGAAAAACTGTTTTTT. Residues: CGSGAKDYSGEKLFF.

In this sample, this clonotype is medium-sized. The gene calls are TRBV15 and TRBJ2-7; 7 nucleotides match TRBD2. CDR3 length: 15 residues. V gave up 3 bases and J gave up 2 bases; unmatched junction bases: 7. The germline V gene encodes CDR1 LNHNV and CDR2 YYDKDF (reference sequence). The CDR3 DNA is TGTGCCACCAGCAGGAGCTTGGGGGGGGCCTACGAGCAGTACTTC. Amino acid sequence: CATSRSLGGAYEQYF.

This clonotype was counted a single time. This may come from a read error, since a much larger clone is one base off. The chain couples TRBV24-1 to TRBJ1-2; TRBD1 matches at 7 bases. Trimming took 7 bases from V and 8 from J; bases not matched to a gene: 9. Germline CDR1 reads KGHDR; CDR2 reads SFDVKD. This CDR3 comprises 13 residues. CDR3 amino acids: CATSESRGLGYTF. The CDR3 coding sequence is TGTGCCACCAGCGAGAGTAGGGGGCTCGGCTACACCTTC.

Judged by abundance, this clonotype is hyperexpanded. The rearrangement uses TRBV20-1 and TRBJ2-1; D perhaps matches TRBD2 (5 bases). The ends were cut back, 6 bases at V and 0 bases at J, with 12 bases in the middle. Germline V gives CDR1 DFQATT, CDR2 SNEGSKA (reference sequence). This CDR3 spans 14 amino acids. The CDR3 region is CSAKRPSSYNEQFF. CDR3 DNA sequence: TGCAGTGCAAAGCGGCCAAGCTCCTACAATGAGCAGTTCTTC.

The table lists this clonotype with a few counts. One base away lies a much larger clone, so this may be a sequencing read error. V gene TRBV20-1 combines with J gene TRBJ1-1; TRBD1 might be the D (5 bases). The CDR3 totals 13 residues. Germline assignment: CDR1 DFQATT and CDR2 SNEGSKA (reference sequence). With 1 base removed from V and 4 bases from J, the gap between germline ends came to 10 bases. CDR3 DNA: TGCAGTGCTAGAGGGGGCATTAGCACTGAAGCTTTCTTT. This encodes CSARGGISTEAFF.

About this clonotype itself: Sequence at one end of the junction differs from germline and may be a read error. The gene calls are TRBV27 and TRBJ1-3; TRBD1 might be the D (6 bases). The CDR3 length is 14 residues. Germline CDR1 reads MNHEY; CDR2 reads SMNVEV (reference sequence). The CDR3 DNA reads TGTGCCAGCAGTGAGGGGGGTGGTGGATACACCATATATTTT. Its translation is CASSEGGGGYTIYF.